This T cell receptor (beta chain) appears in the sequencing data of a study of blood T cells in healthy people across ages. Whole-study findings and limits: Possibly confounding the expanded clonotype changes was the fact that donor CMV status was unknown. Fewer expanded clones and more diversity marked long-lived versus aged donors.

Points on this clonotype: Its antigen remains unidentified.

A second about 7 to 12 cycle PCR used barcoded and J-beta primers. TCRdb reanalysed the 5' RACE reads using MiXCR and keeps one entry per CDR3 protein. The sample comprises hundreds of thousands of distinct CDR3 sequences, 40% to 45% of which are singletons, and approximately 29% rests with the top ten. Sample donors were healthy Caucasian individuals that came from Russia, aged about 6 to 100. The study isolated at least 6 million PBMCs from each sample. Germline V gene data show CDR1 as DFQATT and CDR2 as SNEGSKA (reference sequence). Between the trimmed V and J ends, which lost 5 bases and 7 bases, there was a span of 24 bases. CDR3 length: 15 amino acids.

What was sequenced was blood. The chain carries TRBV20-1 and TRBJ2-7, with D maybe TRBD2 (6 bases). This receptor was taken from a man older than 75 in good health. DNA for the CDR3: TGCAGTGCTGACACGGGACTCCAGGCGGTAGGGGAGCAGTACTTC. The encoded protein is CSADTGLQAVGEQYF.